The rows below give T cell receptor beta chains drawn from one sample of a study of CD8 T cells in Susac syndrome. Via MiXCR, TCRdb re-called the immunoSEQ multiplex PCR reads, giving one row per CDR3 protein. The table includes some 260,000 distinct CDR3 sequences, 70% to 90% detected once. The sequencing input was CD8+ T cells from PBMCs. The origin of the receptors is a human donor with multiple sclerosis. Both conserved end residues are part of each CDR3. Fields, in order: clone size, CDR3 length, D gene, J gene, V gene, CDR3 DNA, CDR3 protein. D genes are given only for firm matches. Only some rows state a clone size, as once, few, many or a class for expanded clones.

NA,15,TRBD2,TRBJ2-5,TRBV7-9,TGTGCCAGCAGCTCACTAGCGGGGGTCCAAGAGACCCAGTACTTC,CASSSLAGVQETQYF
few,11,NA,TRBJ2-3,TRBV6-1,TGTGCCAGCAGCCACGGAGATACGCAGTATTTT,CASSHGDTQYF
NA,11,NA,TRBJ2-2,TRBV29-1,TGCAGCGTTGTTTCCACCGGGGAGCTGTTTTTT,CSVVSTGELFF
NA,14,NA,TRBJ2-1,TRBV6-6,TGTGCCAGTGCCCCCGACCCACCCTACAATGAGCAGTTCTTC,CASAPDPPYNEQFF
once,14,NA,TRBJ2-7,TRBV12-3/TRBV12-4,TGTGCCAGCAGCTTTACAGGGTTTTCGAACGAGCAGTACTTC,CASSFTGFSNEQYF
NA,13,NA,TRBJ1-1,TRBV30,TGTGCCTGGAGCCCTTCCTTGAACACTGAAGCTTTCTTT,CAWSPSLNTEAFF
NA,14,NA,TRBJ2-7,TRBV30,TGTGCCTGGAGTCCTACCGGGTCCTCCTACGAGCAGTACTTC,CAWSPTGSSYEQYF
NA,13,NA,TRBJ2-1,TRBV15,TGTGCCACCAGCAGAGATAAGGGTTCGGAGCAGTTCTTC,CATSRDKGSEQFF
NA,14,NA,TRBJ1-4,TRBV7-9,TGTGCCAGCAGCTTAGGGCGGGACCCCGACAAACTGTTTTTT,CASSLGRDPDKLFF
NA,14,NA,TRBJ1-4,TRBV7-9,TGTGCCAGCAGCCCACCCATTGACAGGGAAAAACTGTTTTTT,CASSPPIDREKLFF
NA,15,TRBD2,TRBJ2-3,TRBV3-1,TGTGCCAGCAGCCTTGCGGGAGGCTTCACAGGTACGCAGTATTTT,CASSLAGGFTGTQYF
NA,14,TRBD2,TRBJ2-5,TRBV6-6,TGTGCCAGCACCCAGTTTCGGGGGGAAGAGACCCAGTACTTC,CASTQFRGEETQYF
NA,14,TRBD1,TRBJ1-5,TRBV9,TGTGCCAGCAGCGCGGGGGACAGGGGTCAGCCCCAGCATTTT,CASSAGDRGQPQHF
few,15,NA,TRBJ1-1,TRBV11-1,TGTGCCAGCAGCTTAGAGTGGGGGGCCAAGGAAGCAGCTTTCTTT,CASSLEWGAKEAAFF
NA,12,NA,TRBJ1-1,TRBV14,TGTGCCAGCAGCCAGATTAACACTGAAGCTTTCTTT,CASSQINTEAFF
NA,16,NA,TRBJ2-7,TRBV23-1,TGCGCCAGCAGTCGGCCCACCGACAGGTGCTCCTACGAGCAGTACTTC,CASSRPTDRCSYEQYF
NA,12,NA,TRBJ2-2,TRBV9,TGTGCCAGCAGCGCGGAAGGCGGGGAGCTGTTTTTT,CASSAEGGELFF
NA,13,NA,TRBJ2-1,TRBV5-4,TGTGCCAGCAGCTTCGACCAAAACTGGGAGCAGTTCTTC,CASSFDQNWEQFF
NA,15,TRBD1,TRBJ1-5,TRBV12-3/TRBV12-4,TGTGCCAGCAGTTTGCTGGGACAGGGCAATCAGCCCCAGCATTTT,CASSLLGQGNQPQHF
NA,14,NA,TRBJ2-7,TRBV5-1,TGCGCCAGCAGCCCGGGGTTTAGCTCCTACGAGCAGTACTTC,CASSPGFSSYEQYF
NA,14,TRBD1,TRBJ2-7,TRBV27,TGTGCCAGCAGTTTAGCCAGGGGGCCCTACGAGCAGTACTTC,CASSLARGPYEQYF
NA,15,TRBD1,TRBJ1-2,TRBV2,TGTGCCAGCAGCGCCGAACTTACAGGGGTCTATGGCTACACCTTC,CASSAELTGVYGYTF
NA,17,TRBD2,TRBJ2-7,TRBV3-1,TGTGCCAGCAGCCAAGATCTAGTTAGCGGGTTGAGCTACGAGCAGTACTTC,CASSQDLVSGLSYEQYF
NA,13,NA,TRBJ2-3,TRBV28,TGTGCCAGCAGTTTATCTTCAGGGAAAAGTCAGTATTTT,CASSLSSGKSQYF
few,16,TRBD1,TRBJ1-1,TRBV5-1,TGCGCCAGCAGCTCATTACACCGGGACAGGAACACTGAAGCTTTCTTT,CASSSLHRDRNTEAFF
NA,16,TRBD1,TRBJ2-3,TRBV27,TGTGCCAGCAGTTCCCTTGACAGGGGACGCACAGATACGCAGTATTTT,CASSSLDRGRTDTQYF
once,15,NA,TRBJ2-5,TRBV5-1,TGCGCCAGCAGCTTGGCGGGCATGTACCAAGAGACCCAGTACTTC,CASSLAGMYQETQYF
NA,11,NA,TRBJ2-7,TRBV28,TGTGCCAGCAGTTTATGGATCGAGCAGTACTTC,CASSLWIEQYF
NA,15,NA,TRBJ2-1,TRBV20-1,TGCAGTGCCCGAAAAATAGGGGGAGGAGGGAATGTGTGGTTCTTC,CSARKIGGGGNVWFF
NA,14,NA,TRBJ2-3,TRBV7-3,TGTGCCAGCAGTTACGCAGGAGGGGCAGATACGCAGTATTTT,CASSYAGGADTQYF
NA,17,NA,TRBJ2-2,TRBV7-3,TGTGCCAGCAGCTTAACTCTCAGGCTCTTCGACACCGGGGAGCTGTTTTTT,CASSLTLRLFDTGELFF
NA,16,TRBD2,TRBJ2-1,TRBV12-5,TGTGCTAGTGGTCCCTCAGCTAGCGGGAGGAGCGATGAGCAGTTCTTC,CASGPSASGRSDEQFF
NA,16,TRBD2,TRBJ2-5,TRBV27,TGTGCCAGCAGTTTCATCGCTAGCGGGAGACGGGAGACCCAGTACTTC,CASSFIASGRRETQYF
few,14,NA,TRBJ2-1,TRBV9,TGTGCCAGCAGCCCCCCGGGGGCATACAATGAGCAGTTCTTC,CASSPPGAYNEQFF
NA,20,TRBD2,TRBJ2-1,TRBV6-1,TGTGCCAGCAGTGAAAGATCCCCGCCCCTAGCGGGAGGGCCCTACAATGAGCAGTTCTTC,CASSERSPPLAGGPYNEQFF
NA,18,TRBD2,TRBJ2-3,TRBV19,TGTGCCAGTAGTATAGATCTGGCTAGCGGGCCTGATAGAGATACGCAGTATTTT,CASSIDLASGPDRDTQYF
NA,14,NA,TRBJ1-1,TRBV18,TGTGCCAGCTCACTTGGGTACCTGAACACTGAAGCTTTCTTT,CASSLGYLNTEAFF
NA,13,NA,TRBJ2-6,TRBV5-4,TGTGCCAGCAGGGCGGCTGGGGCCAACGTCCTGACTTTC,CASRAAGANVLTF
NA,15,TRBD2,TRBJ2-1,TRBV2,TGTGCCAGTACCGATAGCGGGGAAGGGTACAATGAGCAGTTCTTC,CASTDSGEGYNEQFF
NA,16,TRBD2,TRBJ2-7,TRBV11-1,TGTGCCAGCAGCCGCGAAAGAGGACTAGCGTACTACGAGCAGTACTTC,CASSRERGLAYYEQYF
NA,14,NA,TRBJ2-5,TRBV27,TGTGCCAGCACTGCCGGTGGGGGCTGGGAGACCCAGTACTTC,CASTAGGGWETQYF
NA,15,TRBD2,TRBJ2-1,TRBV2,TGTGCCAGCAATGAACCGGCTAGCGGGAGGGGTGAGCAGTTCTTC,CASNEPASGRGEQFF
NA,14,NA,TRBJ2-3,TRBV27,TGTGCCAGCAATGTAGGGGGGGCGGCGGATACGCAGTATTTT,CASNVGGAADTQYF
NA,17,TRBD1,TRBJ1-2,TRBV28,TGTGCCAGCAGTATACTAGGGACAGGGGGCTTTAACTATGGCTACACCTTC,CASSILGTGGFNYGYTF
NA,10,NA,TRBJ2-3,TRBV29-1,TGCAGCGTTCTAACAGATACGCAGTATTTT,CSVLTDTQYF
NA,20,NA,TRBJ1-4,TRBV21-1,TGTGCCAGCAGCAAAGAATGCCCACAGGGAAAACCCCAACCTAGTGAAAAACTGTTTTTT,CASSKECPQGKPQPSEKLFF
NA,18,NA,TRBJ1-5,TRBV7-9,TGTGCCAGCAGCTTCGCGGAGGGCCCGGGGGGTAGCAATCAGCCCCAGCATTTT,CASSFAEGPGGSNQPQHF
NA,15,TRBD1,TRBJ2-3,TRBV5-1,TGCGCCAGCAGCTTGGAGGGGGCCGGCCCAGATACGCAGTATTTT,CASSLEGAGPDTQYF